These T cell receptor beta chains were read from a single sample in a study of cytomegalovirus exposure and HLA in healthy donors. TCRdb's table, derived via immunoSEQ multiplex PCR, lists solely in-frame clones and lacks some. Counted here are about 150,000 clones, less than 90% occurring once; the ten biggest clones make up approximately 20%. The specimen sequenced was PBMCs. Receptors were obtained from a young man in good health and CMV-seropositive. Both conserved end residues are part of each CDR3. A D gene is named only where the DNA matches it firmly. Expanded clones get a size class; other rows say once, few or many, or leave the size out.

13	TRBJ2-1	.	TRBD2	TRBV4-1	TGCGCCGCCCGGGGACTAGGTGACAATGAGCAGTTCTTC	CAARGLGDNEQFF
14	TRBJ1-6	.	.	TRBV27	TGTGCCAGCAGTTTTGGGGGGTATAATTCACCCCTCCACTTT	CASSFGGYNSPLHF
15	TRBJ1-1	once	TRBD1	TRBV6-5	TGTGCCAGCAGTCACCCGACAGGGCTGCACACTGAAGCTTTCTTT	CASSHPTGLHTEAFF
14	TRBJ2-7	.	TRBD2	TRBV30	TGTGCCTGGACCCAACTAGCGGGAGGACGGTCGGCGTACTTC	CAWTQLAGGRSAYF
13	TRBJ1-2	.	TRBD1	TRBV5-1	TGCGCCAGCAGCTTCTCAGGGGGCGATGGCTACACCTTC	CASSFSGGDGYTF
13	TRBJ1-1	.	.	TRBV5-1	TGCGCCAGCAGCCAACAAGCGGGCCCTGAAGCTTTCTTT	CASSQQAGPEAFF
14	TRBJ1-1	.	.	TRBV5-1	TGCGCCAGCAGCGGGGGCTCCTTGAACACTGAAGCTTTCTTT	CASSGGSLNTEAFF
15	TRBJ1-1	.	.	TRBV16	TGTGCCAGCAGCCAATTGGGGGGGGCGACCACTGAAGCTTTCTTT	CASSQLGGATTEAFF
17	TRBJ1-3	.	.	TRBV18	TGTGCCAGCTCACCACCGTCGGGGGGCCGGGGAGGAAACACCATATATTTT	CASSPPSGGRGGNTIYF
18	TRBJ2-5	.	TRBD2	TRBV5-4	TGTGCCAGCAGTTTGAAGAGGTCTAGCGGGGGTGTCCAAGAGACCCAGTACTTC	CASSLKRSSGGVQETQYF
18	TRBJ1-2	.	TRBD1	TRBV27	TGTGCCAGCAGTTTAGAGGGACAGGTTACGAAGTCGGTCTATGGCTACACCTTC	CASSLEGQVTKSVYGYTF
17	TRBJ1-2	.	.	TRBV10-3	TGTGCCATCAGTGAGTCGACAGCCTCCCCTGGAAACTATGGCTACACCTTC	CAISESTASPGNYGYTF